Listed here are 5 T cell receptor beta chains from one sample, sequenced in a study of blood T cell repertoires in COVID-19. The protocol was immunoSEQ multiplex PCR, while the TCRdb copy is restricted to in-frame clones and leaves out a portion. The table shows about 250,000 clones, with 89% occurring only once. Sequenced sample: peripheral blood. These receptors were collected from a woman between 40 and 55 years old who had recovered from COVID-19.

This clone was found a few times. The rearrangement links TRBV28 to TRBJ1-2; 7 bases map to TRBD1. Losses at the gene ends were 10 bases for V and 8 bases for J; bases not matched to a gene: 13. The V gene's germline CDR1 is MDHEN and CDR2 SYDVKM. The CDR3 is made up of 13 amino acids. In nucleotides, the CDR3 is TGTGCCATCTGGACAGGAGGGGTCGGAGGCTACACCTTC. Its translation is CAIWTGGVGGYTF.

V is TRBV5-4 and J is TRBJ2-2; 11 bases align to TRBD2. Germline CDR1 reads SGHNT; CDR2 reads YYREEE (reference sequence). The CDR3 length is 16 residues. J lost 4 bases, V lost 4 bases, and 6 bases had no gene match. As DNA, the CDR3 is TGTGCCAGCAGCACGGGGACTAGCGGAATCACCGGGGAGCTGTTTTTT. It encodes CASSTGTSGITGELFF.

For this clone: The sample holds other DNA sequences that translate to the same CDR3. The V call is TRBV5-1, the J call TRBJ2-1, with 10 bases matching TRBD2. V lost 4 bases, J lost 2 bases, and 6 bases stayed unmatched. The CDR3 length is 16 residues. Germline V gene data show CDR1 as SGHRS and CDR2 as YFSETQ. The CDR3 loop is CASSPLAGGTYNEQFF. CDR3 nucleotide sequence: TGCGCCAGCAGCCCCTTAGCGGGGGGTACCTACAATGAGCAGTTCTTC. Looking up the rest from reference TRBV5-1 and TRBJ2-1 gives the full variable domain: KAGVTQTPRYLIKTRGQQVTLSCSPISGHRSVSWYQQTPGQGLQFLFEYFSETQRNKGNFPGRFSGRQFSNSRSEMNVSTLELGDSALYLCASSPLAGGTYNEQFFGPGTRLTVL.

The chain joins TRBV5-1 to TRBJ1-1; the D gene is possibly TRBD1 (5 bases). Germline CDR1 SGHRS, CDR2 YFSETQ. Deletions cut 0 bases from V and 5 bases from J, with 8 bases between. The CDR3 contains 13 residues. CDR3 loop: CASSLDPGTEAFF. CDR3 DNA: TGCGCCAGCAGCTTGGATCCAGGGACTGAAGCTTTCTTT.

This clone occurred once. The CDR3 bases are TGTGCCAGCAGTTACTCCGACACCAACACTGAAGCTTTCTTT. Translation gives CASSYSDTNTEAFF. This sequence joins TRBV6-6 and TRBJ1-1, with D uncertain. The V gene's germline CDR1 is MNHNY and CDR2 SVGAGI (reference sequence). The CDR3 sequence is 14 residues long. Trimming left V 0 bases short and J 2 bases short, with 7 bases between.